This T cell receptor beta chain was retrieved from a study of T cell responses to AZD1222 COVID-19 vaccine. Study observations and caveats: Among those given AZD1222, only five or six were seropositive at baseline. The study reported that nearly half of spike-specific TCRs target unmutated variant regions.

The method was immunoSEQ multiplex PCR; TCRdb's version includes in-frame clones alone and lacks a portion of them. The sample lists roughly 100,000 clones, 82% seen once, with around 5% in the top ten. Worth noting for this clone: Its target is unknown.

This CDR3 has 13 amino acids. V was cut by 6 bases and J by 5 bases, with 11 bases left in between. The clonotype was recovered from an adult in good health. This specimen was peripheral blood, taken on day 0 of AZD1222 vaccination. J is TRBJ2-1 and V is TRBV12-3 or TRBV12-4; a possible D gene is TRBD1 (6 bases). The CDR3 sequence: CASSRDKHNEQFF. The DNA of the CDR3 is TGTGCCAGCAGCCGGGACAAACACAATGAGCAGTTCTTC.